This TCR beta chain appears in the sequencing data of a study of blood T cell repertoires in COVID-19. In the study overall: T cells, B-cell-depleted T cells, or PBMCs supplied cDNA or gDNA.

In the authors' workflow: Reference gene primer amplification in the assay estimated nucleated cell counts. Sequencing was performed with immunoSEQ multiplex PCR; in TCRdb, only in-frame clones are kept and a portion is missing. V and J calls and clone size are those listed in that table; D and trimming were worked out from the DNA. This sample yields about 460,000 clones, of which 70% to 90% are seen a single time; 6.5% to 9.5% belongs to the top ten. Living in roughly 23 US areas, the participants were between 18 and 89 years of age. Recovered Cohort 3 donors showed two negative PCRs, clearance, or symptom resolution. Sequenced input: PBMCs or T cells enriched from blood (not recorded which). The sequence came from a woman aged 55-69 years who had recovered from COVID-19.

CDR3: CASRRQGGTDTQYF. CDR3 bases: TGTGCCAGCAGAAGACAGGGGGGGACAGATACGCAGTATTTT. V is TRBV2 and J is TRBJ2-3, with 9 bases lining up with TRBD1. The germline gives CDR1 SNHLY, CDR2 FYNNEI. With 6 bases clipped from V and 3 bases from J, the junction kept 4 bases outside the gene matches. The CDR3 consists of 14 residues.